The present T cell receptor beta chain was sequenced within a study of T cell responses to AZD1222 COVID-19 vaccine. At the level of the study: Second-dose recipients at about 4 or about 12 weeks were treated as one pooled group. Study conclusions and caveats: Spike as a whole was targeted by vaccine-associated CD4 TCRs, dominant at 160-218 and 743-854.

Clones were sequenced by immunoSEQ multiplex PCR, and TCRdb holds only the in-frame ones, with some missing. Of 95,000 to 100,000 clones in the sample, about 90% are singletons; the top ten hold approximately 16%. Germline V gene sequence: CDR1 LNHDA, CDR2 SQIVND (reference sequence). This CDR3 is built from 19 residues. The V gene lost 4 bases and the J gene lost 0 bases, with 22 bases spanning the gap. Concerning this clone itself: As yet, its antigen is unknown.

V and J are TRBV19 and TRBJ1-5; unclear D gene. Material: peripheral blood, obtained on day 0 of AZD1222 vaccination. This sequence originates from an adult in good health. CDR3 coding DNA: TGTGCCAGTAGTACGAGTCGCCGAAGCCAGGCCTATAGCAATCAGCCCCAGCATTTT. Translating it yields CASSTSRRSQAYSNQPQHF.